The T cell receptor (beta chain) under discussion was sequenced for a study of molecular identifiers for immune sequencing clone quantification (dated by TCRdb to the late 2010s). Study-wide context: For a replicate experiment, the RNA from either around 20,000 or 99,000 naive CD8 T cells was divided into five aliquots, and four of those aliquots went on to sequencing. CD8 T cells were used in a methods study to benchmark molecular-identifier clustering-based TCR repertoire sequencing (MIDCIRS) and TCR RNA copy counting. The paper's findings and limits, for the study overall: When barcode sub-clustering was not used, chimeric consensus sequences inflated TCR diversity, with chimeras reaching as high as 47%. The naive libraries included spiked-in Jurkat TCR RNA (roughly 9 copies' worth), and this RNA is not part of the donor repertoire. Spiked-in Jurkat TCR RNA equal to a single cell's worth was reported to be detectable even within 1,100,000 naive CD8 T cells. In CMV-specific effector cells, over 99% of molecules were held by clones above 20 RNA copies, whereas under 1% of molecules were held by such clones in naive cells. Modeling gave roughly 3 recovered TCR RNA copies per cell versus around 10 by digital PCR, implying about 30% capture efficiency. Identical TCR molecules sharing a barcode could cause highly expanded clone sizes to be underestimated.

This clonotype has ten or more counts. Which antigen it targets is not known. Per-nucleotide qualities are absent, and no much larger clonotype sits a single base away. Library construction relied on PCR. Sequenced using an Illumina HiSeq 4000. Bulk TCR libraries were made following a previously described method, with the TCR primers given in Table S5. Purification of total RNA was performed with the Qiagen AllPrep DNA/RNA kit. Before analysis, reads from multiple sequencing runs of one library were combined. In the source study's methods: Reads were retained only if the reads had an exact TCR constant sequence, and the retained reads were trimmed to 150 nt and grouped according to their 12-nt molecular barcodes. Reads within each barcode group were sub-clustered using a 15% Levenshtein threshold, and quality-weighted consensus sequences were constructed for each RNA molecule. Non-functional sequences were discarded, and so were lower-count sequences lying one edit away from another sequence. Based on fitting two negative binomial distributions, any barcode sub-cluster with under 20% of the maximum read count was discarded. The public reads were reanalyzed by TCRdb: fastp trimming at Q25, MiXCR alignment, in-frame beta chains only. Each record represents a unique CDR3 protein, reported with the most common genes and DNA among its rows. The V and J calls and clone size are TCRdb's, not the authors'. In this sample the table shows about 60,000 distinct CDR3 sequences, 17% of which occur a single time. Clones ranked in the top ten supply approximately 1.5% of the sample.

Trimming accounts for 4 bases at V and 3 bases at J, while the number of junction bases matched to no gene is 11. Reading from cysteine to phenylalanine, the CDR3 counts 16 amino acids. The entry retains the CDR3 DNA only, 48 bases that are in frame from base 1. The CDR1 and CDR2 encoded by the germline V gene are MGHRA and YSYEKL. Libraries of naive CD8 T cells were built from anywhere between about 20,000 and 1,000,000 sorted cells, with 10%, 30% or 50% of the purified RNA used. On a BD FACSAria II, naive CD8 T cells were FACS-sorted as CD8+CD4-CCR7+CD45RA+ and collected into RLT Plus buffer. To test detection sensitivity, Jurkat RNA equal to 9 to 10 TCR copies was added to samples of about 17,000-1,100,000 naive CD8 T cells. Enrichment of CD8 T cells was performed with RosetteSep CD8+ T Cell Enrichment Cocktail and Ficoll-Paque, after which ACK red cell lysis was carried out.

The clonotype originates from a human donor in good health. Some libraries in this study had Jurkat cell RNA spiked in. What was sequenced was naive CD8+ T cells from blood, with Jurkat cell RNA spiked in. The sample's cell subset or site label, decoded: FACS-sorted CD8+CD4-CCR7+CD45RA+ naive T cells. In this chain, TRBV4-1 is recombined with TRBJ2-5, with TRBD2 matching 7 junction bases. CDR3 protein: CASSRRHRDYEETQYF. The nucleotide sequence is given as TGCGCCAGCAGCCGTAGGCACCGGGACTATGAAGAGACCCAGTACTTC.